One and the same sample provided the 7 T cell receptor beta chains below, sequenced in a study of early T cells in non-severe SARS-CoV-2 infection (dated by TCRdb to the early 2020s). Libraries came from 5' RACE. TCRdb lists the instrument as NextSeq 500. The public reads were quality trimmed at Q25 with fastp and then assembled into clones with MiXCR by TCRdb, keeping productive beta chains. Every distinct CDR3 protein forms one entry, paired with its most common genes and DNA. Here the sample has fewer than 70,000 distinct CDR3 sequences; about 4.6% occur a single time. In total, the top ten clones hold roughly 3.7% of the sample. Sequenced material: whole blood, taken at baseline. The receptors come from an adult who was a healthcare worker with PCR-confirmed SARS-CoV-2 infection or an uninfected control (not recorded which). The donor label of this sample is uncertain.

This clonotype was observed at least ten times. The rearrangement uses TRBV11-3 and TRBJ2-3; no reliable D call. CDR1 is SGHNT, CDR2 YENEEA, per germline. The CDR3 consists of 12 residues. Between the trimmed V and J ends, which lost 4 bases and 1 base, there was a span of 3 bases. The CDR3 spells CASSSRTDTQYF. CDR3 nucleotides: TGTGCCAGCAGCTCGCGCACAGATACGCAGTATTTT.

The chain is built from TRBV7-2 and TRBJ2-7; D gene uncertain. The CDR3 contains 14 residues. CDR1 is SGHTA and CDR2 is FQGNSA in the germline V gene. V lost 1 base and J lost 3, with 10 bases in between. The CDR3 region is CASSLDLADYEQYF. The CDR3 DNA reads TGTGCCAGCAGCTTAGATTTGGCTGACTACGAGCAGTACTTC.

This clonotype was observed a handful of times. CDR3 residues: CASSPAGSRVAYEQYF. CDR3 bases: TGTGCCAGCAGCCCGGCAGGGTCTCGTGTAGCCTACGAGCAGTACTTC. The chain links TRBV5-6 to TRBJ2-7; tentative D call: TRBD1 (5 bases). The germline V and J ends were trimmed by 4 bases and 2 bases, with 19 bases remaining between them. From germline, CDR1 is SGHDT and CDR2 YYEEEE. The CDR3 runs to 16 residues.

J is TRBJ2-6 and V is TRBV3-1, with 8 bases lining up with TRBD2. The CDR3 spans 18 residues. The germline V gene encodes CDR1 LGHDT and CDR2 YNNKEL (reference sequence). J lost 2 bases, V lost 0 bases, and 6 bases had no gene match. CDR3 region: CASSQDSGASPGANVLTF. The DNA for the CDR3 is TGTGCCAGCAGCCAAGATAGCGGGGCCTCCCCTGGGGCCAACGTCCTGACTTTC.

This clonotype was counted many times. The V call is TRBV3-1, the J call TRBJ1-1, with a tentative D call TRBD1 (6 bases). The CDR3 spans 14 residues. CDR1 and CDR2 (germline): LGHDT, YNNKEL (reference sequence). The germline V and J ends were trimmed by 1 base and 4 bases, with 10 bases remaining between them. The CDR3 loop reads CASSQGLRGTEAFF. CDR3 DNA: TGTGCCAGCAGCCAAGGACTCAGGGGCACTGAAGCTTTCTTT.

There are many counts of this clonotype. The CDR3 spells CASTGQGMVVAEAFF. Here the CDR3 DNA reads TGCGCCAGCACCGGACAGGGGATGGTGGTTGCTGAAGCTTTCTTT. The rearrangement links TRBV5-1 to TRBJ1-1, with 9 bases fitting TRBD1. The germline gives CDR1 SGHRS, CDR2 YFSETQ. The CDR3 is made up of 15 amino acids. V shed 6 bases, J shed 6 bases, and the junction held 12 bases outside the gene matches.

This clonotype has at least ten counts. The chain has TRBV12-3 or TRBV12-4 and TRBJ2-1; D ambiguous. Trimming cost V 6 bases and J 8 bases, with 8 bases left between them. This CDR3 is 11 amino acids long. The CDR3 bases are TGTGCCAGCAGATCCGGTTATGAGCAGTTCTTC. Residues: CASRSGYEQFF.